At least ten counts were recorded for the clone carrying this TCR beta chain. Its antigen is undetermined. Assembly of TCR beta libraries relied on iRepertoire HTBI primers together with Arm-PCR of CDR3 regions. TCRdb re-called the multiplex PCR reads with MiXCR, one entry per CDR3 protein. The sample carries around 460,000 distinct CDR3 sequences, roughly 21% recorded once. Time point specified: persistent/refractory GD, antithyroid drugs over 5 years with positive TRAb. Extracted PBMC RNA gave rise to the TCR library. The V gene's germline CDR1 is SGHAT and CDR2 FQNNGV. V gave up 3 bases and J gave up 5 bases, with 22 bases separating them. The CDR3 length is 17 residues. This sample is part of a study of regulatory T cells in long-lasting Graves disease. Findings of the study overall: Authors noted too few samples as a limitation.

V usage is TRBV11-2 and J usage is TRBJ1-2; D possibly corresponds to TRBD1 (6 bases). The starting material was peripheral blood mononuclear cells (PBMCs), obtained when the disease was refractory, from a patient treated with antithyroid drugs. This TCR was recovered from a female donor with Graves disease. The CDR3 reads CASSFWTASEGRYGYTF. The CDR3 DNA follows: TGTGCCAGCAGCTTCTGGACAGCTTCCGAGGGGCGTTATGGCTACACCTTC.